A single sample is the source of the 18 T cell receptor beta chains below, sequenced in a study of blood T cells in healthy people across ages. Next came a second PCR, run for about 7 to 11 cycles, which used a sample-barcoded 5' primer along with a J-beta primer mix. Each CDR3 protein gets one entry after TCRdb re-called the 5' RACE reads with MiXCR. The profile covers about 700,000 distinct CDR3 sequences, with roughly 32% appearing a single time and about 16% taken by the ten largest. Input material: blood. The origin of the receptors is a woman of 80 years or more in good health.

Comments on this clonotype: A much larger clonotype is one base distant, so this may be a read error. The chain has TRBV5-6 and TRBJ1-5, with 7 positions matching TRBD1. The CDR3 is 14 amino acids. Trimming took 5 bases from V and 5 from J; bases not matched to a gene: 7. The germline V gene has CDR1 SGHDT and CDR2 YYEEEE. CDR3 in amino acids: CASSTGTVHQPQHF. Written as DNA, the CDR3 is TGTGCCAGCAGTACCGGGACAGTGCATCAGCCCCAGCATTTT.

This rearrangement joins TRBV29-1 to TRBJ1-5; 10 positions agree with TRBD1. This CDR3 has 13 residues. Germline V gene lookup returns CDR1 SQVTM and CDR2 ANQGSEA. V trimming: 6 bases; J trimming: 7 bases; junction bases outside the gene matches: 6. The CDR3 bases are TGCAGCGTGACCGGGACAGGGGACCAGCCCCAGCATTTT. Translation gives CSVTGTGDQPQHF.

As concerns this clonotype: A read error may be the cause here, since a much bigger clone is one base away. The chain uses TRBV20-1 and TRBJ1-1, with D unresolved. Trimming cost V 0 bases and J 7 bases, with 15 bases left between them. The V gene's germline CDR1 is DFQATT and CDR2 SNEGSKA (reference sequence). The CDR3 spans 14 residues. The CDR3: CSARDPLRRLEAFF. CDR3 coding DNA: TGCAGTGCTAGAGACCCCTTAAGGCGGCTTGAAGCTTTCTTT.

The chain couples TRBV20-1 to TRBJ2-7; TRBD2 agrees at 11 bases. The V segment lost 5 bases and the J segment 3 bases; nucleotides outside the gene matches: 3. Germline V gives CDR1 DFQATT, CDR2 SNEGSKA (reference sequence). The CDR3 runs 13 residues. CDR3 coding DNA: TGCAGTGCTCAGACTAGCGGGAACTACGAGCAGTACTTC. Amino acid sequence: CSAQTSGNYEQYF.

This clonotype was recorded many times. This rearrangement joins TRBV4-1 to TRBJ2-5, with D possibly called TRBD1 or TRBD2 (6 bases each). CDR1 MGHRA and CDR2 YSYEKL come from the germline V gene. The CDR3 extends over 15 amino acids. V lost 0 bases to trimming and J lost 5 bases, with 13 bases between them. CDR3 sequence (DNA): TGCGCCAGCAGCCAAGAGGGGGGCCGAACGGAGACCCAGTACTTC. As protein: CASSQEGGRTETQYF.

This clonotype has a count of ten or more. The chain links TRBV12-3 or TRBV12-4 to TRBJ1-1; D uncertain. The CDR3 extends over 13 amino acids. The ends were cut back, 3 bases at V and 3 bases at J, with 8 bases in the middle. The CDR3 DNA follows: TGTGCCAGCAGTTTCCGGGAGTACACTGAAGCTTTCTTT. Translating it yields CASSFREYTEAFF.

This clonotype was found many times. With a much larger clone just one base away, this may be a read error. The chain employs TRBV20-1 and TRBJ2-3; perhaps D is TRBD1 or TRBD2 (6 bases each). In germline, CDR1 is DFQATT, CDR2 SNEGSKA (reference sequence). The CDR3 is 13 residues long. V lost 0 bases to trimming and J lost 13 bases, with 17 bases between them. This CDR3 reads CSARDLGGLAEYF. In nucleotides, the CDR3 is TGCAGTGCTAGAGATCTCGGGGGCTTAGCGGAGTATTTT.

The sample holds many counts of this clonotype. The V gene is TRBV6-5, the J gene TRBJ2-1; D ambiguous. Germline V gives CDR1 MNHEY, CDR2 SVGAGI. V lost 0 bases and J lost 6, with 9 bases in between. The CDR3 loop spans 14 amino acids. CDR3 protein: CASSYSKVPNEQFF. The CDR3, as DNA: TGTGCCAGCAGTTACTCGAAAGTCCCCAATGAGCAGTTCTTC.

The table lists this clonotype with many counts. The V and J genes are TRBV7-2 and TRBJ1-2; TRBD1 matches 12 bases. This CDR3 has 16 residues. The V segment lost 5 bases and the J segment 3 bases; nucleotides outside the gene matches: 7. Per the germline V gene, CDR1 is SGHTA and CDR2 is FQGNSA. CDR3 protein: CASSTRDRGPYYGYTF. The CDR3, as DNA: TGTGCCAGCAGCACCCGGGACAGGGGGCCCTACTATGGCTACACCTTC. The variable domain in full, with the rest retrieved from reference TRBV7-2 and TRBJ1-2, is GAGVSQSPSNKVTEKGKDVELRCDPISGHTALYWYRQSLGQGLEFLIYFQGNSAPDKSGLPSDRFSAERTGGSVSTLTIQRTQQEDSAVYLCASSTRDRGPYYGYTFGSGTRLTVV.

Of note for this clonotype: A much larger clone lies one base from this, so it may be a read error. The chain couples TRBV3-1 to TRBJ2-3; no firm D call. From germline, CDR1 is LGHDT and CDR2 YNNKEL (reference sequence). This CDR3 is built from 16 residues. Trimming stripped 0 bases from V and 2 bases from J, with 12 bases between. The CDR3 coding sequence is TGTGCCAGCAGCCAAGACGGTGCGCCCCACACAGATACGCAGTATTTT. It yields the protein CASSQDGAPHTDTQYF.

Only a few counts were recorded for this clonotype. The chain employs TRBV18 and TRBJ1-1; D gene ambiguous. The CDR3 consists of 13 residues. Germline assignment: CDR1 KGHSH and CDR2 LQKENI. V lost 5 bases to trimming and J lost 1 base, with 8 bases between them. Here the CDR3 reads CASSSNRNTEAFF. CDR3 DNA: TGTGCCAGCTCATCTAACAGGAACACTGAAGCTTTCTTT.

A few counts support this clonotype. The chain links TRBV6-2 or TRBV6-3 to TRBJ2-2; TRBD1 matches at 10 bases. CDR3 length: 15 amino acids. With V trimmed by 4 bases and J by 4 bases, 3 bases remained unmatched. The V gene's germline CDR1 is MNHEY and CDR2 SVGEGT. CDR3 sequence reads: CASSWDRGSTGELFF. In DNA form, the CDR3 reads TGTGCCAGCAGTTGGGACAGGGGCAGCACCGGGGAGCTGTTTTTT.

The rearrangement joins TRBV20-1 to TRBJ2-5; no clear D gene. The J call may be incorrect, as the DNA end agrees better with TRBJ2-7. The CDR3 totals 16 residues. Looked up from germline, CDR1 is DFQATT and CDR2 is SNEGSKA (reference sequence). The CDR3 is CSARDPLQDGPGEQYF. In DNA form, the CDR3 reads TGCAGTGCTAGAGATCCCCTACAAGATGGACCGGGCGAGCAGTACTTC.

This clonotype was detected ten times or more. This rearrangement joins TRBV12-3 or TRBV12-4 to TRBJ2-7; D is possibly TRBD1 (6 bases). The CDR3 sequence is 14 residues long. Deletions cut 6 bases from V and 1 base from J, with 13 bases between. This CDR3 reads CASRQGQNSYEQYF. CDR3 DNA sequence: TGTGCCAGCAGACAAGGACAGAATTCCTACGAGCAGTACTTC.

The chain uses TRBV5-6 and TRBJ2-5; D not certain. The DNA end is more similar to TRBJ2-7, so the J call may be wrong. This CDR3 region has 16 residues. Per the germline V gene, CDR1 is SGHDT and CDR2 is YYEEEE. CDR3 in DNA: TGTGCCAGCAGCTTTGTAGCATTGGGGTACTCCTACGAGCAGTACTTC. It is translated as CASSFVALGYSYEQYF.

This clonotype was detected many times. The V call is TRBV3-1, the J call TRBJ1-2; D ambiguous. The CDR3 consists of 12 residues. V lost 2 bases, J lost 7 bases, and 8 bases lay in between. In germline, CDR1 is LGHDT, CDR2 YNNKEL (reference sequence). The CDR3 region has the DNA TGTGCCAGCAGCCAACCGCCCTCTGGCTACACCTTC. Its translation is CASSQPPSGYTF.

This clonotype was seen repeatedly, ten times or more. V gene TRBV7-3 combines with J gene TRBJ2-3; 9 bases line up with TRBD2. J gave up 3 bases and V 1 base, and 8 bases lay outside the gene matches. The V gene's germline CDR1 is SGHTA and CDR2 FQGTGA. The CDR3 loop spans 17 amino acids. The DNA for the CDR3 is TGTGCCAGCAGCTTAAATATCGGACTAGCGAGGACAGATACGCAGTATTTT. Translation gives CASSLNIGLARTDTQYF. Full variable domain (rest looked up from reference TRBV7-3 and TRBJ2-3): GAGVSQTPSNKVTEKGKYVELRCDPISGHTALYWYRQSLGQGPEFLIYFQGTGAADDSGLPNDRFFAVRPEGSVSTLKIQRTERGDSAVYLCASSLNIGLARTDTQYFGPGTRLTVL.

Regarding this clonotype: A much larger clone lies one base from this, so it may be a read error. The chain recombines TRBV5-1 with TRBJ2-3, with D hard to call. Germline CDR1 is SGHRS and CDR2 is YFSETQ. The CDR3 contains 13 residues. CDR3 in amino acids: CASSLDLLDAQYF. CDR3 nucleotide sequence: TGCGCCAGCAGCTTGGATCTTTTAGATGCGCAGTATTTT.